This TCR beta chain was retrieved from a study of identical twins. The study, taken as a whole, reports: Among beta out-of-frame sequences, excess sharing between twins appeared weaker.

CDR3 length: 14 amino acids. V lost 3 bases to trimming and J lost 3 bases, with 12 bases between them. Germline V lookup: CDR1 LGHNA, CDR2 YSLEER. Unique molecular identifiers were present on the cDNA, which also gained a universal primer site by template switching. One entry per CDR3 protein, called by TCRdb with MiXCR from the 5' RACE reads. The top ten hold 5% to 6.5% of the sample, which has around 230,000 distinct CDR3 sequences, roughly 10% seen once. A few counts support this clonotype. Antigen unknown. V and J are TRBV4-3 and TRBJ2-7; D is perhaps TRBD2 (5 bases). The sequence came from a woman between 18 and 29 years old in good health. The specimen was memory (CD45RO+) T cells sorted from blood. The CDR3 here is CASSQREGIYEQYF. In nucleotides, the CDR3 is TGCGCCAGCAGCCAGCGTGAGGGAATCTACGAGCAGTACTTC.